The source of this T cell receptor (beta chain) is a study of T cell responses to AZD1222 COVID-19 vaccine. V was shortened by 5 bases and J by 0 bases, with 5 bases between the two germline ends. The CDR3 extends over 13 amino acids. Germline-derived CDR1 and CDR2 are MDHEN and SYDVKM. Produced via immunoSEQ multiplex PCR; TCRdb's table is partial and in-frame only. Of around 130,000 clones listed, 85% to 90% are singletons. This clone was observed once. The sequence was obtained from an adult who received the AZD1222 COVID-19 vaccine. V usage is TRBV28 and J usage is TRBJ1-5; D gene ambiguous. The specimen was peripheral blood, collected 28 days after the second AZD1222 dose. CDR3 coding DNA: TGTGCCAGCAGTCGGGATAGCAATCAGCCCCAGCATTTT. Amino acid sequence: CASSRDSNQPQHF.